The 31 T cell receptor beta chains in this list originate from one sample, sequenced in a study of control samples from healthy donors and cancer patients. TCRdb's table, derived via immunoSEQ multiplex PCR, lists solely in-frame clones and lacks some. The data contain about 130,000 clones, approximately 89% of them seen just once; the ten biggest clones take up around 7.6%. Sequenced sample: PBMCs. The receptors stem from a man between 50 and 59 years old with head and neck cancer.

The chain links TRBV7-2 to TRBJ2-3, with TRBD2 as a possible D gene (7 bases). V lost 6 bases and J 1 base, leaving 11 bases between the germline ends. Germline assignment: CDR1 SGHTA and CDR2 FQGNSA. This CDR3 contains 14 residues. CDR3 protein: CASSWGGRTDTQYF. CDR3 coding DNA: TGTGCCAGCAGTTGGGGGGGCCGCACAGATACGCAGTATTTT.

This chain connects TRBV5-1 to TRBJ2-3; TRBD1 might be the D (6 bases). Germline V gene lookup returns CDR1 SGHRS and CDR2 YFSETQ. The length of the CDR3 is 14 residues. V shed 2 bases and J shed 2 bases, with 9 bases lying between them. The CDR3 loop reads CASSFRTDTDTQYF. DNA of the CDR3: TGCGCCAGCAGCTTTAGGACAGACACAGATACGCAGTATTTT.

This clone was detected once. V gene TRBV6-1 combines with J gene TRBJ1-3, with D possibly TRBD1 on 5 matching bases. Germline lookup yields CDR1 MNHNS and CDR2 SASEGT. This CDR3 spans 15 amino acids. The ends were cut back, 2 bases at V and 0 bases at J, with 8 bases in the middle. The CDR3: CASSERGLSGNTIYF. The CDR3 bases are TGTGCCAGCAGTGAAAGGGGCCTCTCTGGAAACACCATATATTTT.

Regarding this clone: Other nucleotide sequences in the sample specify the same CDR3. The chain uses TRBV9 and TRBJ2-3; no firm D call. The CDR3 is made up of 15 amino acids. CDR1 and CDR2 (germline): SGDLS, YYNGEE. The germline V and J ends were trimmed by 0 bases and 0 bases, with 8 bases remaining between them. The CDR3: CASSVGWGSTDTQYF. As DNA, the CDR3 is TGTGCCAGCAGCGTAGGCTGGGGTAGCACAGATACGCAGTATTTT.

The chain recombines TRBV6-5 with TRBJ2-7, with 7 bases matching TRBD1. This CDR3 contains 12 residues. The V gene end was trimmed by 8 bases and the J gene end by 6 bases; junction bases not matched to a gene: 7. Per germline, CDR1 MNHEY and CDR2 SVGAGI. The DNA of the CDR3 is TGTGCCAGCGCGACAGGGTCCGCCGAGCAGTACTTC. Its protein is CASATGSAEQYF.

This clone was detected once. The chain links TRBV5-1 to TRBJ2-5; 7 nucleotides line up with TRBD1. The ends lost 2 bases at V and 2 bases at J; junction bases unmatched: 3. The germline V gene encodes CDR1 SGHRS and CDR2 YFSETQ. The CDR3 length is 14 residues. The CDR3 bases are TGCGCCAGCAGCTTTGGACAGGAACAAGAGACCCAGTACTTC. Amino acids: CASSFGQEQETQYF.

The chain joins TRBV9 to TRBJ1-2; D possibly corresponds to TRBD1 (5 bases). This CDR3 contains 14 residues. Germline CDR1 reads SGDLS; CDR2 reads YYNGEE. Trimming removed 0 bases at V and 7 bases at J, with 13 bases between. CDR3: CASSVEQAGSGYTF. In DNA, the CDR3 is TGTGCCAGCAGCGTAGAACAGGCAGGTAGTGGCTACACCTTC.

The chain links TRBV10-1 to TRBJ2-3; 9 bases match TRBD1. Per germline, CDR1 WNHNN and CDR2 SYGVQD (reference sequence). The junction had 8 bases not matched to a gene; V was cut back by 0 bases and J by 4 bases. This CDR3 spans 17 amino acids. DNA of the CDR3: TGCGCCAGCAGTGAGTCGACGGGACAGGGTTCCCCAGATACGCAGTATTTT. Translated, it gives CASSESTGQGSPDTQYF.

The chain employs TRBV28 and TRBJ1-5; no firm D call. Trimming shortened V by 1 base and J by 6 bases, and 13 bases separated the two germline ends. Germline V gene lookup returns CDR1 MDHEN and CDR2 SYDVKM. This CDR3 region has 15 residues. CDR3 in DNA: TGTGCCAGCAGTTTATCCGGCCTTGGCGCTCAGCCCCAGCATTTT. It yields the protein CASSLSGLGAQPQHF.

The V call is TRBV5-1, the J call TRBJ2-5, with a tentative D call TRBD2 (5 bases). Germline CDR1 reads SGHRS; CDR2 reads YFSETQ. V lost 0 bases and J 5 bases, leaving 14 bases between the germline ends. This CDR3 region has 15 residues. The CDR3 is CASSLVSGEGETQYF. The CDR3 DNA follows: TGCGCCAGCAGCTTGGTGTCCGGGGAAGGGGAGACCCAGTACTTC.

As to this clone: The germline gene is not matched at one end of the junction; a read error may be the cause. This chain links TRBV3-1 (or the pseudogene TRBV3-2) with TRBJ2-5; D is ambiguous. CDR3 size: 12 residues. CDR1 and CDR2 from the germline V gene are LGHDT and YNNKEL (reference sequence). In DNA, the CDR3 is TGTGCCAGCAGCCAAGCGAGCGACCCATCGGACTTC. This gives the protein CASSQASDPSDF.

The DNA for the CDR3 is TGTGCCAGCAGCCGAGGGGGACTAGCGGACTACAATGAGCAGTTCTTC. Its translation is CASSRGGLADYNEQFF. The chain couples TRBV7-6 to TRBJ2-1; 11 nucleotides align to TRBD2. Germline trimming cut 5 bases from V and 3 bases from J; bases unmatched to any gene: 6. The germline V gene encodes CDR1 SGHVS and CDR2 FNYEAQ. This CDR3 has 16 amino acids.

This chain links TRBV6-1 with TRBJ1-2; tentatively, D is TRBD1 (5 bases). The germline gives CDR1 MNHNS, CDR2 SASEGT. The CDR3 sequence is 13 residues long. Trimming took off 2 bases at V and 5 bases at J, with 9 bases between the two ends. This CDR3 reads CASSESTVYGYTF. The CDR3 DNA sequence: TGTGCCAGCAGTGAATCGACAGTTTATGGCTACACCTTC.

The V call is TRBV2, the J call TRBJ2-5; TRBD1 aligns across 9 bases. In germline, CDR1 is SNHLY, CDR2 FYNNEI. The CDR3 is 16 residues long. Losses at the gene ends were 3 bases for V and 3 bases for J; bases not matched to a gene: 8. This chain's CDR3 is CASSDGDRVLKETQYF. In DNA form, the CDR3 reads TGTGCCAGCAGTGATGGGGACAGGGTCTTGAAAGAGACCCAGTACTTC.

The gene calls are TRBV5-4 and TRBJ1-3; D unclear. V lost 1 base and J 9 bases, leaving 11 bases between the germline ends. Germline values: CDR1 SGHNT, CDR2 YYREEE (reference sequence). CDR3 length: 13 residues. CDR3 coding DNA: TGTGCCAGCAGCTTGAGTGGGTTCGGCACCATATATTTT. It is translated as CASSLSGFGTIYF. The full variable domain, with the rest looked up from reference TRBV5-4 and TRBJ1-3, is ETGVTQSPTHLIKTRGQQVTLRCSSQSGHNTVSWYQQALGQGPQFIFQYYREEENGRGNFPPRFSGLQFPNYSSELNVNALELDDSALYLCASSLSGFGTIYFGEGSWLTVV.

The chain is built from TRBV10-3 and TRBJ1-1; 10 nucleotides match TRBD1. Trimming removed 3 bases from V and 6 bases from J; junction bases left unmatched: 7. This CDR3 region has 15 residues. Germline CDR1 is ENHRY and CDR2 is SYGVKD. The CDR3 is CAISDSGTGVAEAFF. CDR3 DNA: TGTGCCATCAGTGACTCAGGGACAGGGGTGGCTGAAGCTTTCTTT.

This rearrangement joins TRBV15 to TRBJ1-2, with a possible D match to TRBD1 (5 bases). The CDR3 loop spans 12 amino acids. The germline V gene encodes CDR1 LNHNV and CDR2 YYDKDF (reference sequence). The V and J ends lost 1 base and 6 bases respectively, with 6 bases between them. The CDR3 DNA is TGTGCCACCAGCAGAGTAGGGGATGGCTACACCTTC. Amino acids: CATSRVGDGYTF.

The V and J genes are TRBV19 and TRBJ1-1; TRBD1 agrees at 7 bases. The V segment lost 5 bases and the J segment 1 base; nucleotides outside the gene matches: 7. Germline V gene lookup returns CDR1 LNHDA and CDR2 SQIVND (reference sequence). This CDR3 contains 15 residues. The CDR3 coding sequence is TGTGCCAGTAGTGTCGAGGGGGCGAGGAACACTGAAGCTTTCTTT. Translated: CASSVEGARNTEAFF.

The V and J genes are TRBV29-1 and TRBJ2-5; tentatively, D is TRBD1 (6 bases). The germline gives CDR1 SQVTM, CDR2 ANQGSEA. The CDR3 has 13 amino acids. The V end lost 4 bases, the J end lost 2 bases, and 11 bases lay between the germline ends. The CDR3 nucleotides read TGCAGCGTTGCTGTAGGACAGCAAGAGACCCAGTACTTC. Translating gives CSVAVGQQETQYF.

This clone was found once. This rearrangement joins TRBV5-1 to TRBJ2-3; D is uncertain. The CDR3 has 16 residues. V lost 4 bases and J lost 3, with 18 bases in between. The V gene's germline CDR1 is SGHRS and CDR2 YFSETQ. As DNA, the CDR3 is TGCGCCAGCAGCCCTTACCCCGATGCACAGACAGATACGCAGTATTTT. The encoded protein is CASSPYPDAQTDTQYF.

The rearrangement uses TRBV19 and TRBJ2-1; D possibly corresponds to TRBD2 (5 bases). The CDR3 is made up of 12 amino acids. Germline lookup yields CDR1 LNHDA and CDR2 SQIVND (reference sequence). Trimming cost V 5 bases and J 12 bases, with 14 bases left between them. The CDR3 DNA is TGTGCCAGTAGTGCGTCGGGGTTAGGGCAGTTCTTC. The encoded protein is CASSASGLGQFF.

V is TRBV9 and J is TRBJ2-5; D gene uncertain. Trimming removed 4 bases at V and 1 base at J, with 11 bases between. Germline V gene sequence: CDR1 SGDLS, CDR2 YYNGEE. This CDR3 spans 14 amino acids. The CDR3 protein is CASSPLQSQETQYF. In nucleotides, the CDR3 is TGTGCCAGCAGCCCCTTACAGAGCCAAGAGACCCAGTACTTC.

The chain is built from TRBV4-2 and TRBJ1-5; D remains ambiguous. Germline CDR1 LGHNA, CDR2 YNFKEQ. The CDR3 runs to 15 residues. V was clipped by 1 base and J by 1 base, with 8 bases between them. The CDR3 is CASSQGDRSNQPQHF. Written as DNA, the CDR3 is TGTGCCAGCAGCCAAGGAGATAGGAGCAATCAGCCCCAGCATTTT.

This clone was seen a single time. J is TRBJ1-5 and V is TRBV18, with 9 bases that match TRBD1. V was pared by 4 bases and J by 6 bases, with 1 base of the junction left unmatched. This CDR3 comprises 13 residues. In germline, CDR1 is KGHSH, CDR2 LQKENI. CDR3 sequence (DNA): TGTGCCAGCTCACAGACAGGGGGTCAGCCCCAGCATTTT. Protein product: CASSQTGGQPQHF.

This chain uses TRBV5-6 with TRBJ1-1; no clear D. Germline lookup yields CDR1 SGHDT and CDR2 YYEEEE. This CDR3 contains 16 residues. Trimming cost V 0 bases and J 0 bases, with 12 bases left between them. CDR3 bases: TGTGCCAGCAGCTTGGCAGATAAGTTCATGAACACTGAAGCTTTCTTT. This encodes CASSLADKFMNTEAFF.

This rearrangement joins TRBV6-6 to TRBJ1-5, with D possibly matching TRBD1 (6 bases). Germline assignment: CDR1 MNHNY and CDR2 SVGAGI (reference sequence). Trimming stripped 2 bases from V and 5 bases from J, with 10 bases between. The CDR3 is 14 amino acids. Here the CDR3 reads CASSYGGRDQPQHF. Here the CDR3 DNA reads TGTGCCAGCAGTTACGGGGGGCGAGATCAGCCCCAGCATTTT.

The rearrangement uses TRBV5-4 and TRBJ2-2, with D uncertain. Trimming stripped 2 bases from V and 0 bases from J, with 5 bases between. The germline gives CDR1 SGHNT, CDR2 YYREEE (reference sequence). The CDR3 loop spans 14 amino acids. The CDR3 region has the DNA TGTGCCAGCAGCTTCGGAGCGAACACCGGGGAGCTGTTTTTT. Protein product: CASSFGANTGELFF. Looking up the rest from reference TRBV5-4 and TRBJ2-2 gives the full variable domain: ETGVTQSPTHLIKTRGQQVTLRCSSQSGHNTVSWYQQALGQGPQFIFQYYREEENGRGNFPPRFSGLQFPNYSSELNVNALELDDSALYLCASSFGANTGELFFGEGSRLTVL.

In this sample, this clone turned up once. This chain links TRBV12-2 with TRBJ1-1; the table's D call TRBD1 went unverified against the DNA. TRBV12-2 is annotated as a pseudogene. This CDR3 contains 14 residues. The CDR3 sequence is CASRTDRENTEAFF. DNA of the CDR3: TGTGCAAGTCGCACCGACAGGGAGAACACTGAAGCTTTCTTT.

The chain carries TRBV29-1 and TRBJ2-3; 8 positions match TRBD2. The trim removed 8 bases at V and 4 bases at J, leaving 17 bases unmatched. In germline, CDR1 is SQVTM, CDR2 ANQGSEA. CDR3 size: 16 residues. This CDR3 reads CSYFLPGRAQADTQYF. The CDR3 bases are TGCAGCTATTTCCTGCCCGGGAGGGCACAGGCAGATACGCAGTATTTT.

This clone has just one count. The chain recombines TRBV5-5 with TRBJ2-4; 9 nucleotides align to TRBD2. The length of the CDR3 is 20 residues. Germline V CDR1 and CDR2: SGHKS, YYEKEE (reference sequence). V was pared by 2 bases and J by 9 bases, with 24 bases of the junction left unmatched. CDR3 nucleotide sequence: TGTGCCAGCAGCTTCGTCCCTACCAACGGAGCGGGAGGTTCCTGGGGCATTCAGTACTTC. As protein: CASSFVPTNGAGGSWGIQYF.

The rearrangement joins TRBV5-1 to TRBJ2-1; D could derive from TRBD1 or TRBD2 (5 bases each). Trimming took off 4 bases at V and 0 bases at J, with 17 bases between the two ends. The CDR3 extends over 17 amino acids. CDR1 and CDR2 from the germline V gene are SGHRS and YFSETQ. The CDR3 loop is CASSTDFRASSYNEQFF. As DNA, the CDR3 is TGCGCCAGCAGCACGGACTTCAGGGCTAGCTCCTACAATGAGCAGTTCTTC.